The 19 T cell receptor beta chains listed next were all sequenced from one sample in a study of blood T cell repertoires in COVID-19. Libraries were prepared by immunoSEQ multiplex PCR; TCRdb keeps only in-frame clonotypes and omits some of them. The sample has approximately 170,000 clones, more than 80% seen once. The sequencing input was PBMCs or T cells enriched from blood (not recorded which). The source is a man aged 50-60 years who had recovered from COVID-19.

V and J are TRBV6-2 or TRBV6-3 and TRBJ1-5; D may be TRBD1 (6 bases). Germline CDR1 and CDR2: MNHEY and SVGEGT. Trimming took 5 bases from V and 7 from J, leaving 15 bases between them. The CDR3 extends over 14 amino acids. DNA of the CDR3: TGTGCCAGCAGTCTAACAGGGAGAGGGCAGCCCCAGCATTTT. This codes for CASSLTGRGQPQHF.

The chain couples TRBV6-5 to TRBJ2-7, with D maybe TRBD2 (5 bases). The germline V and J ends were trimmed by 2 bases and 0 bases, with 11 bases remaining between them. This CDR3 is built from 15 residues. Germline-derived CDR1 and CDR2 are MNHEY and SVGAGI. The CDR3 DNA sequence: TGTGCCAGCAGTTACCGGGAACGGGGCTCCTACGAGCAGTACTTC. Protein: CASSYRERGSYEQYF.

The chain uses TRBV5-6 and TRBJ2-5, with TRBD2 identical over 8 bases. V gave up 3 bases and J gave up 7 bases; unmatched junction bases: 5. In germline, CDR1 is SGHDT, CDR2 YYEEEE. The CDR3 covers 13 residues. CDR3 sequence reads: CASSSGLGGTQYF. CDR3 coding DNA: TGTGCCAGCAGCTCGGGACTAGGGGGGACCCAGTACTTC.

J is TRBJ2-3 and V is TRBV9, with D unresolved. The length of the CDR3 is 12 residues. Germline assignment: CDR1 SGDLS and CDR2 YYNGEE. V shed 2 bases and J shed 5 bases, with 6 bases lying between them. CDR3 protein: CASSVVGDTQYF. As DNA, the CDR3 is TGTGCCAGCAGCGTGGTCGGAGATACGCAGTATTTT.

The table lists this clone with a few counts. The gene calls are TRBV29-1 and TRBJ2-7; D unresolved. The CDR3 contains 13 residues. Looked up from germline, CDR1 is SQVTM and CDR2 is ANQGSEA. V was clipped by 1 base and J by 3 bases, with 10 bases between them. Here the CDR3 reads CSVEGPGIYEQYF. Written as DNA, the CDR3 is TGCAGCGTTGAAGGGCCAGGAATCTACGAGCAGTACTTC.

This chain connects TRBV28 to TRBJ1-5, with no clear D. This CDR3 is built from 15 residues. Germline CDR1 reads MDHEN; CDR2 reads SYDVKM. With 2 bases removed from V and 4 bases from J, the gap between germline ends came to 12 bases. The CDR3 loop reads CASSLRSPGNQPQHF. Written as DNA, the CDR3 is TGTGCCAGCAGTTTAAGATCTCCGGGGAATCAGCCCCAGCATTTT.

The J gene is TRBJ1-2, the V gene TRBV3-1 (or the pseudogene TRBV3-2), with a possible D match to TRBD1 (5 bases). Germline CDR1 is LGHDT and CDR2 is YNNKEL (reference sequence). Trimming took 4 bases from V and 0 from J, leaving 12 bases between them. This CDR3 region has 15 residues. The CDR3 here is CASSPSGNANYGYTF. CDR3 in DNA: TGTGCCAGCAGCCCTTCAGGGAATGCTAACTATGGCTACACCTTC.

The chain links TRBV4-1 to TRBJ2-3, with a weak D call TRBD1 (6 bases). Germline CDR1 and CDR2: MGHRA and YSYEKL. The CDR3 has 16 amino acids. V was cut by 0 bases and J by 6 bases, with 16 bases left in between. The CDR3 nucleotides are TGCGCCAGCAGCCAAGAGGGGGCGAACTCGGCCGATACGCAGTATTTT. Its translation is CASSQEGANSADTQYF.

This clone has a single count. The chain is built from TRBV18 and TRBJ1-1; 9 nucleotides match TRBD1. With V trimmed by 6 bases and J by 4 bases, 9 bases remained unmatched. The CDR3 length is 15 residues. Per germline, CDR1 KGHSH and CDR2 LQKENI. This CDR3 reads CASSVPGQGSTEAFF. CDR3 coding DNA: TGTGCCAGCTCGGTCCCGGGACAGGGTTCCACTGAAGCTTTCTTT.

The rearrangement joins TRBV4-3 to TRBJ2-7, with unresolved D. V lost 1 base and J 9 bases, leaving 13 bases between the germline ends. Per germline, CDR1 LGHNA and CDR2 YSLEER. This CDR3 has 13 amino acids. CDR3 sequence reads: CASSQARLDGQYF. CDR3 bases: TGCGCCAGCAGCCAAGCCCGACTTGACGGGCAGTACTTC.

J is TRBJ2-7 and V is TRBV9; D perhaps matches TRBD1 (6 bases). This CDR3 comprises 14 residues. With 0 bases removed from V and 7 bases from J, the gap between germline ends came to 14 bases. CDR1 is SGDLS, CDR2 YYNGEE, per germline. The CDR3 DNA reads as TGTGCCAGCAGCGTAGAACTGGGGGCTGGGGAGCAGTACTTC. This gives the protein CASSVELGAGEQYF. Variable domain in full (rest from reference TRBV9 and TRBJ2-7): DSGVTQTPKHLITATGQRVTLRCSPRSGDLSVYWYQQSLDQGLQFLIQYYNGEERAKGNILERFSAQQFPDLHSELNLSSLELGDSALYFCASSVELGAGEQYFGPGTRLTVT.

V gene TRBV7-8 combines with J gene TRBJ1-2; TRBD1 is a possible D gene (5 bases). The CDR3 spans 15 residues. Germline lookup yields CDR1 SGHVS and CDR2 FQNEAQ. Trimming cost V 5 bases and J 1 base, with 14 bases left between them. The CDR3 region has the DNA TGTGCCAGCAGCCACACGATCGGGGGTAACTATGGCTACACCTTC. Residues: CASSHTIGGNYGYTF.

This chain uses TRBV15 with TRBJ2-1, with TRBD2 as a possible D gene (7 bases). The germline V and J ends were trimmed by 0 bases and 9 bases, with 18 bases remaining between them. CDR1 and CDR2 (germline): LNHNV, YYDKDF (reference sequence). The CDR3 covers 16 residues. DNA for the CDR3: TGTGCCACCAGCAGAGATATAAGGGGGGGACAAAGTGAGCAGTTCTTC. This encodes CATSRDIRGGQSEQFF.

CDR3 in DNA: TGTGCCAGCTCACCACCGATCGGGACAGGGGATTTTAATGAGCAGTTCTTC. This translates into CASSPPIGTGDFNEQFF. The chain uses TRBV18 and TRBJ2-1; 10 bases map to TRBD1. V lost 0 bases to trimming and J lost 7 bases; unmatched junction nucleotides: 9. The CDR3 length is 17 residues. The germline V gene encodes CDR1 KGHSH and CDR2 LQKENI. The full variable domain, completed using reference TRBV18 and TRBJ2-1, is NAGVMQNPRHLVRRRGQEARLRCSPMKGHSHVYWYRQLPEEGLKFMVYLQKENIIDESGMPKERFSAEFPKEGPSILRIQQVVRGDSAAYFCASSPPIGTGDFNEQFFGPGTRLTVL.

The rearrangement uses TRBV5-4 and TRBJ1-3; weak D call: TRBD1 (6 bases). Trimming stripped 0 bases from V and 2 bases from J, with 12 bases between. Germline V lookup: CDR1 SGHNT, CDR2 YYREEE (reference sequence). There are 16 residues in the CDR3. In nucleotides, the CDR3 is TGTGCCAGCAGCTTGGGATCCCGGACAGCTGGAAACACCATATATTTT. It translates to CASSLGSRTAGNTIYF.

This sequence joins TRBV18 and TRBJ2-3; the match to TRBD1 covers 10 bases. The CDR3 runs 15 residues. From germline, CDR1 is KGHSH and CDR2 LQKENI. V lost 5 bases and J lost 1; bases outside the gene matches: 3. As DNA, the CDR3 is TGTGCCAGCTCAGACAGGGGGCTTCGCACAGATACGCAGTATTTT. Translated: CASSDRGLRTDTQYF.

The chain combines TRBV7-2 with TRBJ2-7; TRBD1 is a possible D gene (6 bases). The CDR3 runs 12 residues. Germline V CDR1 and CDR2: SGHTA, FQGNSA. Trimming removed 9 bases from V and 3 bases from J, with 12 bases in between. This CDR3 reads CASRTGHYEQYF. DNA for the CDR3: TGTGCCAGTAGGACGGGACACTACGAGCAGTACTTC. Drawing the rest from reference TRBV7-2 and TRBJ2-7, the complete variable domain is GAGVSQSPSNKVTEKGKDVELRCDPISGHTALYWYRQSLGQGLEFLIYFQGNSAPDKSGLPSDRFSAERTGGSVSTLTIQRTQQEDSAVYLCASRTGHYEQYFGPGTRLTVT.

V is TRBV7-3 and J is TRBJ2-3, with D hard to call. V dropped 2 bases and J dropped 0 bases, with 12 bases sitting between them. Looked up from germline, CDR1 is SGHTA and CDR2 is FQGTGA. CDR3 size: 16 residues. The CDR3: CASSLQAFSSTDTQYF. The DNA of the CDR3 is TGTGCCAGCAGCTTACAGGCGTTCTCTAGCACAGATACGCAGTATTTT.

The CDR3 sequence: CASSGTGRDTQYF. The CDR3 DNA reads TGTGCCAGCAGCGGGACAGGTCGCGATACGCAGTATTTT. The rearrangement uses TRBV9 and TRBJ2-3; 7 nucleotides agree with TRBD1. The germline V gene has CDR1 SGDLS and CDR2 YYNGEE. There are 13 residues in the CDR3. The trim removed 3 bases at V and 6 bases at J, leaving 4 bases unmatched.